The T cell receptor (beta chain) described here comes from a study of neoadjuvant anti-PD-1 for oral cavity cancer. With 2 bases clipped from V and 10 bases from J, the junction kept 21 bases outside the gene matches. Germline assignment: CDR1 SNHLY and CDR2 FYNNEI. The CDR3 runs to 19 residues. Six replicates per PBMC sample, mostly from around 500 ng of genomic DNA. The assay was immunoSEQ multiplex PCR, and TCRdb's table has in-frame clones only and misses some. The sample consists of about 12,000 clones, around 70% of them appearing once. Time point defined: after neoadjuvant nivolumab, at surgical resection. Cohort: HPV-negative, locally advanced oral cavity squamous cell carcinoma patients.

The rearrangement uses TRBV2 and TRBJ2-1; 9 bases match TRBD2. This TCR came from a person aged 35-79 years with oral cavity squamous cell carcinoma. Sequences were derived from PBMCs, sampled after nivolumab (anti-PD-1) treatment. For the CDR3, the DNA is TGTGCCAGCAGTGAATGGGCCCGCTTGGTCAGCGGGGGGTCTGGCGAGCAGTTCTTC. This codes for CASSEWARLVSGGSGEQFF.